This T cell receptor beta chain was recorded in a study of blood T cell repertoires in COVID-19. Study summary: Specimens from acute and convalescent COVID-19 originated in the United States, Italy and Spain. In each case, the material was cDNA or gDNA derived from T cells, B-cell-depleted T cells, or PBMCs.

The CDR3 has 14 residues. Per germline, CDR1 SGHDT and CDR2 YYEEEE. With 3 bases removed from V and 3 bases from J, the gap between germline ends came to 12 bases. The age range of participants was about 18 to 95 years, with residence in about two dozen US areas. Participants had their cohort set by participant-reported clinical history. Some clones are missing from TCRdb's copy, which holds only in-frame ones; the method was immunoSEQ multiplex PCR. The sample has about 380,000 clones; about 90% are singletons. The receptor was isolated from a woman in her 30s who had recovered from COVID-19. The chain is built from TRBV5-6 and TRBJ1-1; D possibly corresponds to TRBD1 (6 bases). The specimen sequenced was PBMCs or T cells enriched from blood (not recorded which). The CDR3 loop is CASSSGGPDTEAFF. DNA for the CDR3: TGTGCCAGCAGCTCGGGGGGCCCGGACACTGAAGCTTTCTTT.